This T cell receptor (beta chain) came from a study of CD8 T cells in Susac syndrome (dated by TCRdb to the late 2010s). Describing the broader study: Among the sequenced Susac syndrome patients, more than five had clinically active disease and about 8 were in clinical remission. Repertoire sequencing was used to test whether CD8+ T cell activation and differentiation in Susac syndrome was antigen driven. At blood withdrawal, Susac syndrome patients were either therapy-naive, taking corticosteroids (in some cases with IVIg as well), or taking IVIg alone. CD8+ T cell repertoire clonality was compared between about 12 healthy donors, approximately 14 Susac syndrome patients and roughly 15 multiple sclerosis patients. The full study reports these points: The TCR sequencing and HLA analysis was acknowledged to have included a relatively small number of individuals. About 15 Susac-specific public clones were identified in the total CD8+ repertoire, and five Susac-specific public clones were identified in the CD8+ TEMRA repertoire. Clonal expansion was observed in Susac syndrome CD8+ repertoires, with the highest expansion in CD8+ TEMRA cells and greater expansion in clinically active than in remitting patients.

Peripheral blood CD8+ and CD4+ T cells from healthy donors, Susac syndrome patients and multiple sclerosis patients were profiled by high-throughput TCR beta sequencing. Susac syndrome patients met recently defined diagnostic criteria for definite or probable disease. Bulk CD8+ and CD4+ T cells were purified by magnetic negative isolation, whereas CD8+ TEMRA cells were enriched by FACS. Blood was drawn into EDTA tubes, processed within 24 hours, and PBMCs were isolated by density gradient centrifugation. PBMCs intended for TCR sequencing were frozen in liquid nitrogen and were later thawed in a 37 degrees C water bath. The sorted or isolated CD4+, CD8+ and CD8+ TEMRA cells had a purity of 90% or higher. With regard to this clonotype: Its antigen is currently not known. One base away there is no much larger clone; base qualities are not given.

RNA was extracted with the RNeasy kit and roughly 0.45 to 1 ug was reverse transcribed using random hexamers. TCR beta CDR3 regions were amplified with the immunoSEQ multiplex PCR assay covering 54 Vbeta and 13 Jbeta segments. PCR amplification bias was corrected by using a synthetic template baseline for primer optimization and computational correction. In the original analysis: Reads were annotated to V, D and J genes per IMGT and analyzed with immunoSEQ Analyzer, keeping only productive sequences. Clonality was computed as one minus Shannon entropy normalized by log2 of the number of productive unique sequences. Public and private clones were assessed among the 100 most prevalent clones of each patient and control. Clones were defined as Susac-specific if absent from the healthy and MS cohorts, from 900 to 1,200 published viral clones and from other ImmuneACCESS disease sequences. The public reads were reprocessed in TCRdb via fastp at Q25 and MiXCR, keeping in-frame beta chains. Each entry merges the rows of one CDR3 protein and shows their most common DNA and genes. These V and J calls derive from TCRdb rather than the authors' analysis. Within this sample are 75,000 to 100,000 distinct CDR3 sequences, with 94% of them counted one time only. In total, the top ten clones hold around 0.94% of the sample.

Taken from cysteine to phenylalanine, the CDR3 has 12 residues. CDR3 DNA is the only sequence kept; it has 36 bases, read in frame from the first base. V is reduced by 6 bases and J by 1 base, leaving a spacing of 6 bases between them. From the germline V gene, CDR1 is SGHDT and CDR2 is YYEEEE. Specimen: CD8+ T cells from PBMCs. The receptor chain draws on TRBV5-6 and TRBJ2-3; D gene: possibly TRBD2, on 6 matching bases. This receptor was identified in a human donor with Susac syndrome. The CDR3 sequence is CASTSGTDTQYF. The DNA is TGTGCCAGCACTAGCGGCACAGATACGCAGTATTTT.